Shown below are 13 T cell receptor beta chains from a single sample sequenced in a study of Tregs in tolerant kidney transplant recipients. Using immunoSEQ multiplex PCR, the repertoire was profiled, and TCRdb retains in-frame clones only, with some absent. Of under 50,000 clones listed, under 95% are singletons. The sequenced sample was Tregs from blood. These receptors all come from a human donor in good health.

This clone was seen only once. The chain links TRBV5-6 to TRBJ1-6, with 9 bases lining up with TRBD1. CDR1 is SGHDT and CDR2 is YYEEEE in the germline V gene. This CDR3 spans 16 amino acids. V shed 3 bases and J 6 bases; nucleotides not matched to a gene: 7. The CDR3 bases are TGTGCCAGCAGCTCCGACAGGGGGAAGTTTAATTCACCCCTCCACTTT. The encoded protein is CASSSDRGKFNSPLHF.

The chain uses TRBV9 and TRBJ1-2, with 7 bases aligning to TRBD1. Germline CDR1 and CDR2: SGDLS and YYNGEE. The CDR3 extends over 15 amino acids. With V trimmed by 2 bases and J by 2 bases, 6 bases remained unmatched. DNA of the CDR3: TGTGCCAGCAGCGTTTTTAGACAGGGAAACTATGGCTACACCTTC. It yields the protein CASSVFRQGNYGYTF.

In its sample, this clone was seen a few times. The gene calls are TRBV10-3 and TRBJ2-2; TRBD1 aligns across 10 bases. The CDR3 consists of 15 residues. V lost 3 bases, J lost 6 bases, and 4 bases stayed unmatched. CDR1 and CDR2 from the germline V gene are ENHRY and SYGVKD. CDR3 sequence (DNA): TGTGCCATCAGTGATCGGGACAGGGGCTCCGGGGAGCTGTTTTTT. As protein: CAISDRDRGSGELFF.

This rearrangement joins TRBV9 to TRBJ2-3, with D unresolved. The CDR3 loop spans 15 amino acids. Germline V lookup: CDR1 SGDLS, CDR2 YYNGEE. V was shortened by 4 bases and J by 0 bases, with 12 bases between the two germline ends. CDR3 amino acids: CASSIRTGSTDTQYF. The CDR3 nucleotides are TGTGCCAGCAGCATCCGGACCGGGAGCACAGATACGCAGTATTTT.

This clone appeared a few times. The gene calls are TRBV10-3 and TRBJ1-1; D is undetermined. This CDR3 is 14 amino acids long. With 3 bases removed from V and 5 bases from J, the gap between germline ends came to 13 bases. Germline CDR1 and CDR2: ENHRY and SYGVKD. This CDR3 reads CAISDITRGTEAFF. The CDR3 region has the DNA TGTGCCATCAGTGACATTACTAGAGGGACTGAAGCTTTCTTT.

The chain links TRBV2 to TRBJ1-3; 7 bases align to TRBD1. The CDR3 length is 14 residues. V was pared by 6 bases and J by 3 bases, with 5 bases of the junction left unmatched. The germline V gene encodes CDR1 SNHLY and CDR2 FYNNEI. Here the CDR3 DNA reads TGTGCCAGCAGCTCAGACAGGGTTGGAAACACCATATATTTT. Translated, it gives CASSSDRVGNTIYF.

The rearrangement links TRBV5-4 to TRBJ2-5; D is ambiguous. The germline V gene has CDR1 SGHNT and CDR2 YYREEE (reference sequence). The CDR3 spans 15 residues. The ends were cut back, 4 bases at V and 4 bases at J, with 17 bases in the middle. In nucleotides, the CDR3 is TGTGCCAGCAGCCCGCAAGCCCACTTTATAGAGACCCAGTACTTC. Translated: CASSPQAHFIETQYF.

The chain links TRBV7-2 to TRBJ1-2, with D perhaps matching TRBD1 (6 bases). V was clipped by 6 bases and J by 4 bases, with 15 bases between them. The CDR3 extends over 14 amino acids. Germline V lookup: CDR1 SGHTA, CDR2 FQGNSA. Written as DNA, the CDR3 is TGTGCCAGCAGTCTTACCAGGGGTTCCTATGGCTACACCTTC. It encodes CASSLTRGSYGYTF.

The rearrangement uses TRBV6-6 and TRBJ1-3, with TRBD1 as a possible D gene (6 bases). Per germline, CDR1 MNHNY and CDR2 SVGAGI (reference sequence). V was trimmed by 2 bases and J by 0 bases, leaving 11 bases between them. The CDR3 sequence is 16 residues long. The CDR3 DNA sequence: TGTGCCAGCAGTTACGTGGGGGGCCGCTCTGGAAACACCATATATTTT. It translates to CASSYVGGRSGNTIYF.

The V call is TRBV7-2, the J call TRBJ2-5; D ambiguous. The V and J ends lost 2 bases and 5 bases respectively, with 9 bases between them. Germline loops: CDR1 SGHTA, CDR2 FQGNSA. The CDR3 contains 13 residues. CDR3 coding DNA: TGTGCCAGCAGCTTATTTTTGAGGGAGACCCAGTACTTC. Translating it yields CASSLFLRETQYF. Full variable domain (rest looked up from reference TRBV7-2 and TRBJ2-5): GAGVSQSPSNKVTEKGKDVELRCDPISGHTALYWYRQSLGQGLEFLIYFQGNSAPDKSGLPSDRFSAERTGGSVSTLTIQRTQQEDSAVYLCASSLFLRETQYFGPGTRLLVL.

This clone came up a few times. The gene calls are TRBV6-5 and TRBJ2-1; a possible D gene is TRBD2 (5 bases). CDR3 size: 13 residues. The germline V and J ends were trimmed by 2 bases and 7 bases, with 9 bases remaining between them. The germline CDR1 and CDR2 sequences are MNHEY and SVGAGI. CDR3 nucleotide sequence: TGTGCCAGCAGTTACGGAGCGGTGAATGAGCAGTTCTTC. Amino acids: CASSYGAVNEQFF.

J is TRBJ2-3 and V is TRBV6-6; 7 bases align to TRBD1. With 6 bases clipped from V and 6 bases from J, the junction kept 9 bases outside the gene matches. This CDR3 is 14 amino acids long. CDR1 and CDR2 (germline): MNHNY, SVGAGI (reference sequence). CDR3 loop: CASRHRDRVDTQYF. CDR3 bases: TGTGCCAGCAGACACCGGGACAGAGTTGATACGCAGTATTTT.

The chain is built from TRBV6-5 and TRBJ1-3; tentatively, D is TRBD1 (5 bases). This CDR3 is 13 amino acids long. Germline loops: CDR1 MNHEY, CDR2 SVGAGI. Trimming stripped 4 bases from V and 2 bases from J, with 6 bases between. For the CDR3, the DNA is TGTGCCAGCAGTTCGGGGGCTGGAAACACCATATATTTT. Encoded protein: CASSSGAGNTIYF.